A single sample gave rise to the 5 T cell receptor beta chains below, sequenced in a study of T-cell reconstitution after alpha-beta-depleted transplantation in children. Unique molecular identifiers were built into the TCRbeta library. TCRdb re-called the PCR reads with MiXCR, one entry per CDR3 protein. Here the sample spans 40,000 to 60,000 distinct CDR3 sequences, about 9% being singletons. The sequencing here drew on PBMCs, mostly from graft donor cells, taken 60 days after TCRalphabeta/CD19-depleted stem cell transplant. Receptors were obtained from a male patient aged 2 to 9 who had a stem cell transplant for chronic granulomatous disease, so the T cells may come from the graft donor.

A note on this clonotype: A much larger clone sits a single nucleotide away, making a read error possible. This chain links TRBV7-2 with TRBJ2-1; 10 nucleotides match TRBD1. The germline CDR1 and CDR2 sequences are SGHTA and FQGNSA. J gave up 6 bases and V 3 bases, and 8 bases lay outside the gene matches. CDR3 length equals 16 residues. CDR3 residues: CASSFKTGGWGNEQFF. DNA for the CDR3: TGTGCCAGCAGCTTTAAGACAGGGGGCTGGGGCAATGAGCAGTTCTTC.

This clonotype was counted many times. CDR3 sequence: CASSYPFWNEQFF. CDR3 bases: TGTGCCAGCAGCTACCCCTTTTGGAATGAGCAGTTCTTC. The rearrangement links TRBV7-8 to TRBJ2-1; D remains unclear. V lost 4 bases, J lost 7 bases, and 11 bases lay in between. CDR3 length: 13 residues. Germline CDR1 reads SGHVS; CDR2 reads FQNEAQ. The full variable domain, its missing parts supplied by reference TRBV7-8 and TRBJ2-1, is GAGVSQSPRYKVAKRGQDVALRCDPISGHVSLFWYQQALGQGPEFLTYFQNEAQLDKSGLPSDRFFAERPEGSVSTLKIQRTQQEDSAVYLCASSYPFWNEQFFGPGTRLTVL.

The sample holds many counts of this clonotype. The rearrangement links TRBV6-6 to TRBJ2-1; D may be TRBD1 or TRBD2 (5 bases each). Germline V lookup: CDR1 MNHNY, CDR2 SVGAGI (reference sequence). V shed 6 bases and J shed 14 bases, with 17 bases lying between them. The CDR3 runs to 12 residues. The CDR3, as DNA: TGTGCCAGCAGCTCCCATGGGACCCTCGAGTTCTTC. It is translated as CASSSHGTLEFF.

The table lists this clonotype with many counts. V is TRBV12-3 or TRBV12-4 and J is TRBJ2-7; 7 nucleotides align to TRBD1. After removal of 6 bases from V and 6 bases from J, the junction contained 14 bases not matched to a gene. This CDR3 has 15 amino acids. The CDR3: CASSPDHRGWTEQYF. In DNA form, the CDR3 reads TGTGCCAGCAGCCCTGACCACAGGGGTTGGACCGAGCAGTACTTC.

At least ten counts were recorded for this clonotype. The rearrangement links TRBV9 to TRBJ2-5; 10 bases map to TRBD2. The CDR3 has 17 amino acids. Losses at the gene ends were 3 bases for V and 1 base for J; bases not matched to a gene: 9. Per germline, CDR1 SGDLS and CDR2 YYNGEE. The CDR3 reads CASSAYPGLATQETQYF. The CDR3 DNA is TGTGCCAGCAGCGCATACCCGGGACTAGCGACCCAAGAGACCCAGTACTTC.